The 6 T cell receptor beta chains presented below share a single source sample, sequenced in a study of T cells after yellow fever vaccination. MiXCR, applied by TCRdb to the 5' RACE reads, yields one record per CDR3 protein. The repertoire has approximately 510,000 distinct CDR3 sequences, 21% of them found once; the top ten carry approximately 15%. Material: PBMCs, obtained 21 days after the first yellow fever vaccination. Receptors originate from a young man who received the YFV17D yellow fever vaccine.

The gene calls are TRBV28 and TRBJ2-7, with D maybe TRBD2 (5 bases). Trimming took off 4 bases at V and 1 base at J, with 5 bases between the two ends. CDR1 is MDHEN and CDR2 is SYDVKM in the germline V gene. The CDR3 totals 12 residues. The CDR3 region has the DNA TGTGCCAGCAGTTCGGGGTCCTACGAGCAGTACGTC. Its translation: CASSSGSYEQYV.

This chain links TRBV24-1 with TRBJ2-1; 16 nucleotides agree with TRBD2. J was trimmed by 10 bases and V by 2 bases; bases with no gene match: 4. Germline V gene lookup returns CDR1 KGHDR and CDR2 SFDVKD. The CDR3 is 16 residues long. Written as DNA, the CDR3 is TGTGCCACCAGTGATTGGGGGACTAGCGGGGGGGACGAGCAGTTCTTC. Translating it yields CATSDWGTSGGDEQFF.

This clonotype has just a few counts. V usage is TRBV20-1 and J usage is TRBJ2-1; 8 bases are a match to TRBD1. J gave up 9 bases and V 4 bases, and 11 bases lay outside the gene matches. Germline CDR1 and CDR2: DFQATT and SNEGSKA (reference sequence). This CDR3 spans 14 amino acids. The chain's CDR3 is CSAILGQGFSEQFF. The CDR3 DNA is TGCAGTGCTATTTTAGGACAGGGATTTAGTGAGCAGTTCTTC.

This chain joins TRBV9 and TRBJ2-1; TRBD2 agrees at 9 bases. Germline CDR1 is SGDLS and CDR2 is YYNGEE. CDR3 length: 16 amino acids. J gave up 1 base and V 5 bases, and 7 bases lay outside the gene matches. The CDR3 reads CASSRSGGRSYNEQFF. The CDR3 region has the DNA TGTGCCAGCAGTCGTAGCGGGGGACGGTCCTACAATGAGCAGTTCTTC.

The table lists this clonotype with a count of one. J is TRBJ2-7 and V is TRBV20-1; D possibly uses TRBD1 or TRBD2 (6 bases each). Trimming pared 7 bases from V and 4 bases from J, leaving 14 bases between. Germline CDR1 and CDR2: DFQATT and SNEGSKA (reference sequence). The CDR3 has 12 amino acids. CDR3 sequence: CSVRGATYEQYV. CDR3 DNA: TGCAGTGTAAGGGGGGCCACTTACGAGCAGTACGTC.

At least ten counts were recorded for this clonotype. The chain recombines TRBV5-6 with TRBJ2-2, with D unclear. In germline, CDR1 is SGHDT, CDR2 YYEEEE. This CDR3 is 14 amino acids long. Trimming cost V 0 bases and J 4 bases, with 7 bases left between them. The CDR3 here is CASSLVGGTGELFF. CDR3 DNA sequence: TGTGCCAGCAGCTTGGTTGGCGGCACCGGGGAGCTGTTTTTT.